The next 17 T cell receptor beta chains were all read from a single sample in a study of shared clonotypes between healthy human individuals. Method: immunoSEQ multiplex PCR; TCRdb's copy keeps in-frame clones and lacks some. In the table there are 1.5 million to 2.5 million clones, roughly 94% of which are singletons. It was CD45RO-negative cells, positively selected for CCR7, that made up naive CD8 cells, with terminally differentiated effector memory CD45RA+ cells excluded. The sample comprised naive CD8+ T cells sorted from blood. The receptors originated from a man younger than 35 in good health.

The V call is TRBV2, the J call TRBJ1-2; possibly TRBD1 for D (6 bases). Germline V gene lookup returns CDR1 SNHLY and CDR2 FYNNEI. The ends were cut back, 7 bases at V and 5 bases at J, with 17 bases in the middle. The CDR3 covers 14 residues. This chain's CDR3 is CASTLGGRSYGYTF. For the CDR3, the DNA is TGTGCCAGCACACTTGGGGGGCGAAGTTATGGCTACACCTTC.

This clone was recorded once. In nucleotides, the CDR3 is TGCGCCAGCAGCGGTTTTTTGGGGAGCACAGATACGCAGTATTTT. This gives the protein CASSGFLGSTDTQYF. The rearrangement uses TRBV4-1 and TRBJ2-3; D unclear. The CDR3 runs 15 residues. Trimming pared 5 bases from V and 0 bases from J, leaving 12 bases between. The germline V gene encodes CDR1 MGHRA and CDR2 YSYEKL.

The CDR3 protein is CASSPSDSSLEQYF. CDR3 sequence (DNA): TGTGCCAGCAGTCCCTCGGACAGTTCTCTCGAGCAGTACTTC. The rearrangement uses TRBV27 and TRBJ2-7; TRBD1 is a possible D gene (6 bases). CDR1 MNHEY and CDR2 SMNVEV come from the germline V gene (reference sequence). The V gene lost 5 bases and the J gene lost 6 bases, with 17 bases spanning the gap. This CDR3 is built from 14 residues.

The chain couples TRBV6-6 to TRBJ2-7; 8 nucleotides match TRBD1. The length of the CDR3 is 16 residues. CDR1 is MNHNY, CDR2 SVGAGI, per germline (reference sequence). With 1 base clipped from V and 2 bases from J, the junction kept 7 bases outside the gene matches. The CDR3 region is CASSYLTGQDTYEQYF. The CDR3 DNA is TGTGCCAGCAGTTACTTGACGGGACAGGATACCTACGAGCAGTACTTC.

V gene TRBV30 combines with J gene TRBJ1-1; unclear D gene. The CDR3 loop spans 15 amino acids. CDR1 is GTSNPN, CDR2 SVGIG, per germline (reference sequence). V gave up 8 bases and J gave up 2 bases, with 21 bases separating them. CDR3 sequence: CAALLRSGDNTEAFF. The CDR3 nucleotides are TGTGCCGCACTTCTTCGGTCTGGGGATAACACTGAAGCTTTCTTT.

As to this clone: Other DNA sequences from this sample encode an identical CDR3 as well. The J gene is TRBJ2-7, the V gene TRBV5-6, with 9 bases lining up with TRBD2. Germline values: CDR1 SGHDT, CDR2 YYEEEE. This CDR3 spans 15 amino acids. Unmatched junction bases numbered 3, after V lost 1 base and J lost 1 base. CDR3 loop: CASSLRLAGSYEQYF. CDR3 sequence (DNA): TGTGCCAGCAGCTTGAGGCTAGCGGGATCCTACGAGCAGTACTTC.

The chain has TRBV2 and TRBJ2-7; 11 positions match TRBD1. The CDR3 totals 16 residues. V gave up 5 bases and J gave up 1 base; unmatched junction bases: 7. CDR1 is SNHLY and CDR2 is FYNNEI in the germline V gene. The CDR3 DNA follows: TGTGCCAGCAGTCCTCAGGACAGGGGGCTATCCTACGAGCAGTACTTC. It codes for CASSPQDRGLSYEQYF. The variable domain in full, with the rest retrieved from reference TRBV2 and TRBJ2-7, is EPEVTQTPSHQVTQMGQEVILRCVPISNHLYFYWYRQILGQKVEFLVSFYNNEISEKSEIFDDQFSVERPDGSNFTLKIRSTKLEDSAMYFCASSPQDRGLSYEQYFGPGTRLTVT.

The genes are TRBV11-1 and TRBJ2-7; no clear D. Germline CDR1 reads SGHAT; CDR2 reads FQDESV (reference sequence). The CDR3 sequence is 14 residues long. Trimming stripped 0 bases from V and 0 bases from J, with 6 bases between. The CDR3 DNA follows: TGTGCCAGCAGCTTAGCGGAATTCTCCTACGAGCAGTACTTC. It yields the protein CASSLAEFSYEQYF.

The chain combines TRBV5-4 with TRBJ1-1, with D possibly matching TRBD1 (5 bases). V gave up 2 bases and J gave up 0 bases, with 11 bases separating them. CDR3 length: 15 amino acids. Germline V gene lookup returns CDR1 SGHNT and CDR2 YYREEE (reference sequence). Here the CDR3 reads CASSFLDSLNTEAFF. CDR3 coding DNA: TGTGCCAGCAGCTTCCTAGACAGCTTGAACACTGAAGCTTTCTTT.

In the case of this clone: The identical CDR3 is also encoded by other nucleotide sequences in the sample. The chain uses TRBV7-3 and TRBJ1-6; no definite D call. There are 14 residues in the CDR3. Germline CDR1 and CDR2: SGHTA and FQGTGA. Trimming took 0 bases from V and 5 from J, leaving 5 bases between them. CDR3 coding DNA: TGTGCCAGCAGCTTAACAGGCAATAATTCACCCCTCCACTTT. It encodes CASSLTGNNSPLHF.

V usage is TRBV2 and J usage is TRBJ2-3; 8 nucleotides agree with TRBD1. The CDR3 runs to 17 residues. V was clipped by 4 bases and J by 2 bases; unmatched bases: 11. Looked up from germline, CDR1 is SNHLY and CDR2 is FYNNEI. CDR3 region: CASSVLRGQETTDTQYF. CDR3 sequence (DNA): TGTGCCAGCAGTGTCCTCCGGGGACAGGAGACCACAGATACGCAGTATTTT. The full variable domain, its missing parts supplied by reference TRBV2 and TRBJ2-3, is EPEVTQTPSHQVTQMGQEVILRCVPISNHLYFYWYRQILGQKVEFLVSFYNNEISEKSEIFDDQFSVERPDGSNFTLKIRSTKLEDSAMYFCASSVLRGQETTDTQYFGPGTRLTVL.

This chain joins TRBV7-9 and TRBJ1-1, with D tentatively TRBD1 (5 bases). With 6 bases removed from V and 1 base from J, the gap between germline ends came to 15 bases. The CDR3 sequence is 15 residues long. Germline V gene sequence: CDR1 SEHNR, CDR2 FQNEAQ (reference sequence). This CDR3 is CASRPPGTQNTEAFF. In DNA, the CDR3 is TGTGCCAGCAGGCCTCCCGGGACCCAGAACACTGAAGCTTTCTTT.

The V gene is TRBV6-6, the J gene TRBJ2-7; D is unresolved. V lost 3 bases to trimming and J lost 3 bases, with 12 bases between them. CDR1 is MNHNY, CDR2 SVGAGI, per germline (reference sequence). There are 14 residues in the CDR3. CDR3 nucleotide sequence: TGTGCCAGCAGTTATGAAGGGCCCCTCTACGAGCAGTACTTC. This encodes CASSYEGPLYEQYF.

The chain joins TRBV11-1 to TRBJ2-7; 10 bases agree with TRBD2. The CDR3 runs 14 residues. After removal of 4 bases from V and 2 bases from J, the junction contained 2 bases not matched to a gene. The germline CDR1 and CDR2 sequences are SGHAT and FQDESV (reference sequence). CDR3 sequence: CASSWTSGAYEQYF. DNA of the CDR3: TGTGCCAGCAGCTGGACTAGCGGAGCCTACGAGCAGTACTTC.

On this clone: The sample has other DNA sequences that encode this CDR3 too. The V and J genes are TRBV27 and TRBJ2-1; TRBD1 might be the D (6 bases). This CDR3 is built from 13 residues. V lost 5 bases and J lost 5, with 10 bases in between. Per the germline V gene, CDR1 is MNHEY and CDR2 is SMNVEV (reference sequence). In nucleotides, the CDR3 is TGTGCCAGCAGTCCGGACAGCCACAATGAGCAGTTCTTC. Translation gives CASSPDSHNEQFF.

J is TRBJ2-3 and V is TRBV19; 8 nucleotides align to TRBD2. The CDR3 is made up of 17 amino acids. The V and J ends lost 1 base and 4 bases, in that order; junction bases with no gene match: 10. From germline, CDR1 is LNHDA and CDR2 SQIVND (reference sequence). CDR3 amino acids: CASSIGGGPLWSDTQYF. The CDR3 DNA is TGTGCCAGTAGTATAGGCGGGGGGCCACTTTGGTCAGATACGCAGTATTTT.

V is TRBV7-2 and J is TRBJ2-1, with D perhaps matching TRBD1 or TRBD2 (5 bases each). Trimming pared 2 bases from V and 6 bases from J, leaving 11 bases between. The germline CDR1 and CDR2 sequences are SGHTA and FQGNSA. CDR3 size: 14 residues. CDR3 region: CASSLNPGPNEQFF. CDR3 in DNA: TGTGCCAGCAGCTTAAACCCGGGGCCCAATGAGCAGTTCTTC.